Below are 27 T cell receptor beta chains sequenced from a single sample in a study of cytomegalovirus exposure and HLA in healthy donors. The PCR used 60 Vbeta and 13 Jbeta primers. The assay was immunoSEQ multiplex PCR, and TCRdb's table has in-frame clones only and misses some. The table includes approximately 190,000 clones, roughly 80% detected once. Material for sequencing was PBMCs. The receptors were sampled from a man between 45 and 60 years old in good health and CMV-seronegative.

With regard to this clone: This sample also contains other DNA sequences that code for the same CDR3. The chain employs TRBV6-5 and TRBJ2-2; TRBD2 is a possible D gene (5 bases). The CDR3 covers 12 residues. Trimming stripped 7 bases from V and 6 bases from J, with 9 bases between. The germline V gene encodes CDR1 MNHEY and CDR2 SVGAGI. CDR3 region: CASTEGSGELFF. DNA for the CDR3: TGTGCCAGCACCGAGGGATCCGGGGAGCTGTTTTTT.

The chain is built from TRBV7-2 and TRBJ2-2, with TRBD2 as a possible D gene (5 bases). The CDR3 consists of 18 residues. The V end was cut by 2 bases, the J end by 2 bases, with 18 bases between. CDR1 and CDR2 from the germline V gene are SGHTA and FQGNSA. CDR3 bases: TGTGCCAGCAGCTTATATTTCCCAAGGACTGCTAACACCGGGGAGCTGTTTTTT. Encoded protein: CASSLYFPRTANTGELFF.

This chain links TRBV4-1 with TRBJ2-5; 7 bases fit TRBD1. CDR1 is MGHRA, CDR2 YSYEKL, per germline. CDR3 length: 14 residues. Losses at the gene ends were 5 bases for V and 2 bases for J; bases not matched to a gene: 5. CDR3: CASSYRGRQETQYF. The CDR3 coding sequence is TGCGCCAGCAGCTACAGGGGTCGTCAAGAGACCCAGTACTTC.

This clone turned up a few times. The rearrangement joins TRBV15 to TRBJ2-1, with TRBD2 as a possible D gene (5 bases). The V and J ends lost 1 base and 6 bases respectively, with 13 bases between them. CDR3 size: 15 residues. Germline V gives CDR1 LNHNV, CDR2 YYDKDF (reference sequence). This chain's CDR3 is CATSRAKLVVNEQFF. The CDR3 DNA sequence: TGTGCCACCAGCAGAGCTAAACTAGTCGTCAATGAGCAGTTCTTC.

This clone was recorded once. The chain uses TRBV7-9 and TRBJ2-3, with 8 positions matching TRBD1. This CDR3 has 14 residues. Germline V gives CDR1 SEHNR, CDR2 FQNEAQ (reference sequence). V trimming: 8 bases; J trimming: 2 bases; junction bases outside the gene matches: 6. CDR3 loop: CASRVGQATDTQYF. As DNA, the CDR3 is TGTGCCAGCCGGGTGGGACAGGCCACAGATACGCAGTATTTT.

J is TRBJ1-1 and V is TRBV2; D might be TRBD1 (5 bases). This CDR3 region has 13 residues. The germline CDR1 and CDR2 sequences are SNHLY and FYNNEI. V lost 3 bases, J lost 7 bases, and 12 bases lay in between. The CDR3 nucleotides read TGTGCCAGCAGTGATTGGGGCGAGGTTGAAGCTTTCTTT. Translated, it gives CASSDWGEVEAFF.

V usage is TRBV7-9 and J usage is TRBJ2-7; possible D gene TRBD1, 5 bases. This CDR3 region has 15 residues. Trimming took off 5 bases at V and 0 bases at J, with 14 bases between the two ends. Germline CDR1 reads SEHNR; CDR2 reads FQNEAQ (reference sequence). In DNA, the CDR3 is TGTGCCAGCAGCCCGACAGTCCTGAGCTCCTACGAGCAGTACTTC. Its translation is CASSPTVLSSYEQYF.

V is TRBV14 and J is TRBJ1-6, with TRBD1 as a possible D gene (6 bases). The germline CDR1 and CDR2 sequences are SGHDN and FVKESK. V was trimmed by 4 bases and J by 10 bases, leaving 14 bases between them. The CDR3 runs to 14 residues. The CDR3 reads CASSLSNRASPLHF. The DNA for the CDR3 is TGTGCCAGCAGCCTTTCCAACAGGGCCTCACCCCTCCACTTT. Combining the CDR3 with reference TRBV14 and TRBJ1-6 gives the whole variable domain EAGVTQFPSHSVIEKGQTVTLRCDPISGHDNLYWYRRVMGKEIKFLLHFVKESKQDESGMPNNRFLAERTGGTYSTLKVQPAELEDSGVYFCASSLSNRASPLHFGNGTRLTVT.

The V and J genes are TRBV18 and TRBJ1-2, with a possible D match to TRBD1 (6 bases). With 4 bases removed from V and 8 bases from J, the gap between germline ends came to 14 bases. From germline, CDR1 is KGHSH and CDR2 LQKENI. The CDR3 sequence is 13 residues long. The chain's CDR3 is CASSRDGGHGYTF. Here the CDR3 DNA reads TGTGCCAGCTCACGCGACGGGGGGCACGGCTACACCTTC.

This chain uses TRBV5-1 with TRBJ1-5; 7 nucleotides agree with TRBD1. CDR1 and CDR2 (germline): SGHRS, YFSETQ. Germline trimming cut 4 bases from V and 5 bases from J; bases unmatched to any gene: 6. This CDR3 is 14 amino acids long. For the CDR3, the DNA is TGCGCCAGCAGCCCCGGGGACAGAGATCAGCCCCAGCATTTT. It is translated as CASSPGDRDQPQHF.

The rearrangement uses TRBV14 and TRBJ2-7, with D unclear. This CDR3 has 11 amino acids. Germline V gene sequence: CDR1 SGHDN, CDR2 FVKESK. Trimming took 1 base from V and 5 from J, leaving 3 bases between them. The CDR3 here is CASSQGNEQYF. The DNA of the CDR3 is TGTGCCAGCAGCCAAGGTAACGAGCAGTACTTC.

This chain uses TRBV10-1 with TRBJ1-1; 8 bases map to TRBD1. The CDR3 sequence is 13 residues long. J was trimmed by 5 bases and V by 5 bases; bases with no gene match: 4. Germline-derived CDR1 and CDR2 are WNHNN and SYGVQD (reference sequence). CDR3 DNA: TGCGCCAGCAGTCAGGGGGCGAGGACTGAAGCTTTCTTT. It is translated as CASSQGARTEAFF.

The chain is built from TRBV27 and TRBJ2-1, with D hard to call. The germline gives CDR1 MNHEY, CDR2 SMNVEV (reference sequence). CDR3 size: 12 residues. The germline V and J ends were trimmed by 3 bases and 9 bases, with 9 bases remaining between them. CDR3 nucleotide sequence: TGTGCCAGCAGTTTCAATCGAGGTGAGCAGTTCTTC. The encoded protein is CASSFNRGEQFF.

The CDR3 region has the DNA TGTGCCAGCGGGCAGGGGGCCACCGGGGAGCTGTTTTTT. Its translation: CASGQGATGELFF. The chain employs TRBV13 and TRBJ2-2; 8 bases match TRBD1. CDR3 size: 13 residues. Germline-derived CDR1 and CDR2 are PRHDT and FYEKMQ (reference sequence). With 8 bases clipped from V and 4 bases from J, the junction kept 3 bases outside the gene matches.

The chain employs TRBV11-2 and TRBJ1-2; 7 positions match TRBD1. Germline assignment: CDR1 SGHAT and CDR2 FQNNGV. This CDR3 region has 15 residues. Trimming at V came to 4 bases and at J to 4 bases, leaving 9 bases not matched to a gene. DNA for the CDR3: TGTGCCAGCAGCTATTCAACAGGGGCGAGCTATGGCTACACCTTC. Its protein product is CASSYSTGASYGYTF.

This clone was seen more than once but under ten times. V usage is TRBV7-2 and J usage is TRBJ1-1; no clear D. CDR1 is SGHTA and CDR2 is FQGNSA in the germline V gene. With 3 bases removed from V and 1 base from J, the gap between germline ends came to 6 bases. This CDR3 is built from 13 residues. The CDR3 bases are TGTGCCAGCAGCTTGCAGGAGAACACTGAAGCTTTCTTT. This gives the protein CASSLQENTEAFF.

The rearrangement uses TRBV5-5 and TRBJ2-2, with TRBD1 matching 7 bases. Germline V gene data show CDR1 as SGHKS and CDR2 as YYEKEE (reference sequence). The CDR3 is 14 amino acids. V gave up 0 bases and J gave up 6 bases; unmatched junction bases: 2. The CDR3 coding sequence is TGTGCCAGCAGCTTGGAAGGGGGCCCCGGGGAGCTGTTTTTT. This encodes CASSLEGGPGELFF.

This clone was detected a few times. The rearrangement uses TRBV6-5 and TRBJ1-6; D is unclear. The CDR3 totals 15 residues. Looked up from germline, CDR1 is MNHEY and CDR2 is SVGAGI. Trimming cost V 2 bases and J 7 bases, with 12 bases left between them. CDR3 protein: CASSYAQVMNSPLHF. The DNA for the CDR3 is TGTGCCAGCAGTTACGCCCAGGTCATGAATTCACCCCTCCACTTT.

The rearrangement joins TRBV19 to TRBJ1-5; TRBD1 is a possible D gene (5 bases). The V end lost 3 bases, the J end lost 1 base, and 10 bases lay between the germline ends. Germline V gene lookup returns CDR1 LNHDA and CDR2 SQIVND (reference sequence). This CDR3 region has 15 residues. The CDR3 region is CASSISGASNQPQHF. The CDR3 DNA sequence: TGTGCCAGTAGTATTTCTGGGGCGAGCAATCAGCCCCAGCATTTT.

This clone showed up just a few times. The chain combines TRBV19 with TRBJ1-4, with D possibly matching TRBD1 (6 bases). V dropped 4 bases and J dropped 0 bases, with 15 bases sitting between them. The germline gives CDR1 LNHDA, CDR2 SQIVND (reference sequence). This CDR3 contains 17 residues. The chain's CDR3 is CASSRRTARSTNEKLFF. CDR3 nucleotide sequence: TGTGCCAGTAGTAGACGGACAGCCCGGTCAACTAATGAAAAACTGTTTTTT.

The DNA for the CDR3 is TGTGCCAGTAGTATAGATGTGGGCAGGAACACTGAAGCTTTCTTT. Encoded protein: CASSIDVGRNTEAFF. This chain links TRBV19 with TRBJ1-1; D remains ambiguous. Per the germline V gene, CDR1 is LNHDA and CDR2 is SQIVND (reference sequence). V lost 0 bases and J 1 base, leaving 9 bases between the germline ends. The CDR3 has 15 amino acids. Full variable domain (missing parts from reference TRBV19 and TRBJ1-1): DGGITQSPKYLFRKEGQNVTLSCEQNLNHDAMYWYRQDPGQGLRLIYYSQIVNDFQKGDIAEGYSVSREKKESFPLTVTSAQKNPTAFYLCASSIDVGRNTEAFFGQGTRLTVV.

The J gene is TRBJ2-7, the V gene TRBV27; D is possibly TRBD2 (5 bases). Trimming removed 6 bases at V and 1 base at J, with 13 bases between. The CDR3 covers 14 residues. The V gene's germline CDR1 is MNHEY and CDR2 SMNVEV (reference sequence). The CDR3 bases are TGTGCCAGCAGCTCCTTGGGAGTTTCCTACGAGCAGTACTTC. Protein: CASSSLGVSYEQYF.

This chain uses TRBV18 with TRBJ1-6, with D possibly TRBD1 on 6 matching bases. The V and J ends lost 5 bases and 8 bases respectively, with 16 bases between them. The CDR3 loop spans 15 amino acids. Germline lookup yields CDR1 KGHSH and CDR2 LQKENI. This CDR3 is CASSGLTGDYSPLHF. CDR3 nucleotides: TGTGCCAGCTCAGGTCTGACAGGCGATTATTCACCCCTCCACTTT.

This chain connects TRBV5-1 to TRBJ2-6; D might be TRBD1 (5 bases). CDR1 is SGHRS and CDR2 is YFSETQ in the germline V gene. The CDR3 has 16 residues. The V and J ends lost 4 bases and 4 bases respectively, with 15 bases between them. The DNA of the CDR3 is TGCGCCAGCAGCCTGACAGTGCCGCAAGGGGCCAACGTCCTGACTTTC. This codes for CASSLTVPQGANVLTF.

The chain combines TRBV7-9 with TRBJ2-3, with D tentatively TRBD2 (5 bases). The CDR3 length is 14 residues. Germline CDR1 is SEHNR and CDR2 is FQNEAQ (reference sequence). Trimming stripped 6 bases from V and 0 bases from J, with 10 bases between. CDR3 coding DNA: TGTGCCAGCAGGGACTTAAATAGCACAGATACGCAGTATTTT. Translated, it gives CASRDLNSTDTQYF.

The chain combines TRBV18 with TRBJ1-1; possibly TRBD1 for D (6 bases). Germline loops: CDR1 KGHSH, CDR2 LQKENI. V shed 1 base and J shed 5 bases, with 14 bases lying between them. There are 15 residues in the CDR3. CDR3 coding DNA: TGTGCCAGCTCACCACTAATTTTAGACAGGACTGAAGCTTTCTTT. Translated, it gives CASSPLILDRTEAFF.

J is TRBJ1-1 and V is TRBV4-1, with unresolved D. This CDR3 is 14 amino acids long. V was trimmed by 0 bases and J by 1 base, leaving 6 bases between them. The germline V gene encodes CDR1 MGHRA and CDR2 YSYEKL. CDR3: CASSQDHQNTEAFF. CDR3 nucleotides: TGCGCCAGCAGCCAAGATCATCAGAACACTGAAGCTTTCTTT.